The rows below give T cell receptor beta chains drawn from one sample of a study of Graves' ophthalmopathy and Graves' hyperthyroidism. TCRdb reanalysed the multiplex PCR reads using MiXCR and keeps one entry per CDR3 protein. The table has around 1.1 million distinct CDR3 sequences, 36% seen once. The sequencing input was peripheral blood or thyroid tissue (not recorded which). The receptors stem from an adult man with Graves' hyperthyroidism. The CDR3 runs from the conserved cysteine through the conserved F or W. A D gene is named only where the DNA matches it firmly. A clone size is listed for some rows: how often the clone was seen (once, few, many), or a class if it is expanded.

CDR3nt: TGTGCCAGCAGTGATTCCTCACACAGGGGGACCCAAGAGACCCAGTACTTC
CDR3aa: CASSDSSHRGTQETQYF
j_gene: TRBJ2-5
d_gene: TRBD1
abundance: -
v_gene: TRBV25-1

CDR3nt: TGCGCCAGCAGCGTGGGAGACTACCAAGCGGAGCAGTACTTC
CDR3aa: CASSVGDYQAEQYF
j_gene: TRBJ2-7
d_gene: -
abundance: many
v_gene: TRBV5-1

CDR3nt: TGTGCCAGCATGCAAGGACAGGGTGTCGAGACCCAGTACTTC
CDR3aa: CASMQGQGVETQYF
j_gene: TRBJ2-5
d_gene: TRBD1
abundance: many
v_gene: TRBV7-9

CDR3nt: TGTGCCAGCAGTCCTACTAGCGGCCGAGGCACCGGGGAGCTGTTTTTT
CDR3aa: CASSPTSGRGTGELFF
j_gene: TRBJ2-2
d_gene: TRBD2
abundance: -
v_gene: TRBV5-4

CDR3nt: TGTGCCAGCGCGTTAGCGGGAGGGCCGGGCGGGGAGCTGTTTTTT
CDR3aa: CASALAGGPGGELFF
j_gene: TRBJ2-2
d_gene: TRBD2
abundance: -
v_gene: TRBV6-5

CDR3nt: TGTGCCAGCAGGCGCACAGGGGGCGTCAATCAGCCCCAGCATTTT
CDR3aa: CASRRTGGVNQPQHF
j_gene: TRBJ1-5
d_gene: TRBD1
abundance: -
v_gene: TRBV12-3/TRBV12-4

CDR3nt: TGTGCCAGCAGCTTAGGACAGGGCCTTTCTGGGGCCAACGTCCTGACTTTC
CDR3aa: CASSLGQGLSGANVLTF
j_gene: TRBJ2-6
d_gene: TRBD1
abundance: many
v_gene: TRBV7-9

CDR3nt: TGTGCCAGCAGCCAAGATACGGGACTAGCGCCACAAGAGACCCAGTACTTC
CDR3aa: CASSQDTGLAPQETQYF
j_gene: TRBJ2-5
d_gene: TRBD2
abundance: -
v_gene: TRBV7-9

CDR3nt: TGTGCCAGCAGCCTACGCGGTGGGAGCACCTATAATTCACCCCTCCACTTT
CDR3aa: CASSLRGGSTYNSPLHF
j_gene: TRBJ1-6
d_gene: -
abundance: many
v_gene: TRBV7-8

CDR3nt: TGTGCCAGCAGCTCCGGGACAAGAGGCTACACCTTC
CDR3aa: CASSSGTRGYTF
j_gene: TRBJ1-2
d_gene: -
abundance: -
v_gene: TRBV7-9

CDR3nt: TGCGCCAGCAGCCAATCGACGGGGTACGAGCAGTACTTC
CDR3aa: CASSQSTGYEQYF
j_gene: TRBJ2-7
d_gene: -
abundance: -
v_gene: TRBV4-3

CDR3nt: TGCGCCAGCAGGGGGACTAGCGGGGGAAAAGAGACCCAGTACTTC
CDR3aa: CASRGTSGGKETQYF
j_gene: TRBJ2-5
d_gene: TRBD2
abundance: few
v_gene: TRBV10-2

CDR3nt: TGTGCCAGTAGTATGACCTCGAACTATGGCTACACCTTC
CDR3aa: CASSMTSNYGYTF
j_gene: TRBJ1-2
d_gene: -
abundance: many
v_gene: TRBV19

CDR3nt: TGTGCCACCAGTGGGGGCACGGGTGGGAATGGCTACACCTTC
CDR3aa: CATSGGTGGNGYTF
j_gene: TRBJ1-2
d_gene: -
abundance: many
v_gene: TRBV24-1

CDR3nt: TGTGCCAGCAGCCACCCGGGACTAGCGGGGGCCTCAAACACCGGGGAGCTGTTTTTT
CDR3aa: CASSHPGLAGASNTGELFF
j_gene: TRBJ2-2
d_gene: TRBD2
abundance: -
v_gene: TRBV25-1

CDR3nt: TGTGCCAGTTCGACCCGTAGCTATGGCTACACCTTC
CDR3aa: CASSTRSYGYTF
j_gene: TRBJ1-2
d_gene: -
abundance: many
v_gene: TRBV19

CDR3nt: TGCAGTGCCCCCGGTAGAACTGAAGCTTTCTTT
CDR3aa: CSAPGRTEAFF
j_gene: TRBJ1-1
d_gene: -
abundance: few
v_gene: TRBV20-1

CDR3nt: TGTGCCAGCAGCCAAGATTACGGACAGGGAATTTCTGGCGAGCAGTACTTC
CDR3aa: CASSQDYGQGISGEQYF
j_gene: TRBJ2-7
d_gene: TRBD1
abundance: few
v_gene: TRBV14

CDR3nt: TGTGCCACGGCTGGACAGGGGAACACTGAAGCTTTCTTT
CDR3aa: CATAGQGNTEAFF
j_gene: TRBJ1-1
d_gene: TRBD1
abundance: many
v_gene: TRBV10-3

CDR3nt: TGTGCCAGCAGTGAGGGGGCCGATAATTCACCCCTCCACTTT
CDR3aa: CASSEGADNSPLHF
j_gene: TRBJ1-6
d_gene: -
abundance: many
v_gene: TRBV6-4

CDR3nt: TGTGCCAGCAGGTCTGGGACAGGGAGGGCCGGGGAGCTGTTTTTT
CDR3aa: CASRSGTGRAGELFF
j_gene: TRBJ2-2
d_gene: TRBD1
abundance: -
v_gene: TRBV7-8

CDR3nt: TGCAGCGTAAGCAAACAGGGCAACACTGAAGCTTTCTTT
CDR3aa: CSVSKQGNTEAFF
j_gene: TRBJ1-1
d_gene: -
abundance: -
v_gene: TRBV29-1

CDR3nt: TGCAGCGTCCGGGACAGGGACGAGCAGTTCTTC
CDR3aa: CSVRDRDEQFF
j_gene: TRBJ2-1
d_gene: TRBD1
abundance: -
v_gene: TRBV29-1

CDR3nt: TGTGCCAGCAGTTTGCGGGGGGCCCTATCCCCTACTTATGGCTACACCTTC
CDR3aa: CASSLRGALSPTYGYTF
j_gene: TRBJ1-2
d_gene: -
abundance: -
v_gene: TRBV12-3/TRBV12-4

CDR3nt: TGTGCCAGCAGCTTGGTTGGGGGGCGATACATTCGAATAAACTATGGCTACACCTTC
CDR3aa: CASSLVGGRYIRINYGYTF
j_gene: TRBJ1-2
d_gene: -
abundance: -
v_gene: TRBV7-9

CDR3nt: TGCGCCAGCAGCTTTAAGCGCCGTACAACGACCTACGAGCAGTACTTC
CDR3aa: CASSFKRRTTTYEQYF
j_gene: TRBJ2-7
d_gene: -
abundance: many
v_gene: TRBV5-1

CDR3nt: TGTGCCACCAGCAGGCAAGGACAGGGGGCAATGGCTCACGAGCAGTACTTC
CDR3aa: CATSRQGQGAMAHEQYF
j_gene: TRBJ2-7
d_gene: TRBD1
abundance: many
v_gene: TRBV15

CDR3nt: TGTGCCAGCAGGACGCCGGAACCCTTAAACTACGAGCAGTACTTC
CDR3aa: CASRTPEPLNYEQYF
j_gene: TRBJ2-7
d_gene: -
abundance: few
v_gene: TRBV7-2

CDR3nt: TGTGCCAGCAGTTACGGGTATCCTGGGGCCAACGTCCTGACTTTC
CDR3aa: CASSYGYPGANVLTF
j_gene: TRBJ2-6
d_gene: -
abundance: few
v_gene: TRBV6-2/TRBV6-3

CDR3nt: TGCGCCAGCATCTTGTTTCTCAGGACAGCGAGCTCCTATAATTCACCCCTCCACTTT
CDR3aa: CASILFLRTASSYNSPLHF
j_gene: TRBJ1-6
d_gene: -
abundance: -
v_gene: TRBV5-1

CDR3nt: TGTGCCAGCGGTCACTGGAGCGGGGACAGGTCCTACGAGCAGTACTTC
CDR3aa: CASGHWSGDRSYEQYF
j_gene: TRBJ2-7
d_gene: -
abundance: -
v_gene: TRBV6-2/TRBV6-3

CDR3nt: TGTGCCAGCAGACCTGAACGGCGGGGAAGCACAGATACGCAGTATTTT
CDR3aa: CASRPERRGSTDTQYF
j_gene: TRBJ2-3
d_gene: -
abundance: few
v_gene: TRBV12-3/TRBV12-4

CDR3nt: TGTGCCACCAGCACCCGACAGGGGGTCGACGAGCAGTACTTC
CDR3aa: CATSTRQGVDEQYF
j_gene: TRBJ2-7
d_gene: TRBD1
abundance: many
v_gene: TRBV15

CDR3nt: TGTGCCAGTAGTATAGGGGGAGAACAGCCCCAGCATTTT
CDR3aa: CASSIGGEQPQHF
j_gene: TRBJ1-5
d_gene: -
abundance: many
v_gene: TRBV19

CDR3nt: TGTGCCAGCAGGTATAGCCACCTCAGGGGGCCCACTGAAGCTTTCTTT
CDR3aa: CASRYSHLRGPTEAFF
j_gene: TRBJ1-1
d_gene: TRBD1
abundance: many
v_gene: TRBV7-9

CDR3nt: TGTGCCAGCAGCGCCCGGGACAGGGCGTTGGGTTCACCCCTCCACTTT
CDR3aa: CASSARDRALGSPLHF
j_gene: TRBJ1-6
d_gene: TRBD1
abundance: many
v_gene: TRBV9

CDR3nt: TGTGCCACCAGCTTTAGGGGGTCCCAAGAGACCCAGTACTTC
CDR3aa: CATSFRGSQETQYF
j_gene: TRBJ2-5
d_gene: -
abundance: -
v_gene: TRBV15

CDR3nt: TGTGCCAGCAGTTTATCTCTGTCCCGGGATGAAAAACTGTTTTTT
CDR3aa: CASSLSLSRDEKLFF
j_gene: TRBJ1-4
d_gene: -
abundance: -
v_gene: TRBV27

CDR3nt: TGTGCCAGCAGCTTAGAAAGCAACACTGAAGCTTTCTTT
CDR3aa: CASSLESNTEAFF
j_gene: TRBJ1-1
d_gene: -
abundance: many
v_gene: TRBV5-1

CDR3nt: TGTGCCAGCAGCTTAGATCGAACAGGGGGCGAGCAGTACTTC
CDR3aa: CASSLDRTGGEQYF
j_gene: TRBJ2-7
d_gene: TRBD1
abundance: many
v_gene: TRBV11-2

CDR3nt: TGCGCCAGCAGCCAGGGTTTGGGACCTGAAGCTTTCTTT
CDR3aa: CASSQGLGPEAFF
j_gene: TRBJ1-1
d_gene: -
abundance: few
v_gene: TRBV4-1

CDR3nt: TGTGCCAGCAGCGCCCGGGTCTACACCGGGGAGCTGTTTTTT
CDR3aa: CASSARVYTGELFF
j_gene: TRBJ2-2
d_gene: -
abundance: many
v_gene: TRBV9

CDR3nt: TGTGCCAGCAGCTTATGGGGGCTAGCGGTCAGCACAGATACGCAGTATTTT
CDR3aa: CASSLWGLAVSTDTQYF
j_gene: TRBJ2-3
d_gene: -
abundance: -
v_gene: TRBV7-2

CDR3nt: TGTGCCAGCAGCCCCCCCGGGACAGGGCAGTCGGGAGGCTACACCTTC
CDR3aa: CASSPPGTGQSGGYTF
j_gene: TRBJ1-2
d_gene: TRBD1
abundance: -
v_gene: TRBV5-4

CDR3nt: TGTGCCAGCAGTTACGACAGGGGTATACAGACCCAGTACTTC
CDR3aa: CASSYDRGIQTQYF
j_gene: TRBJ2-5
d_gene: TRBD1
abundance: few
v_gene: TRBV6-5

CDR3nt: TGTGCCAGCAGCTCCGGTGGTAGTGGGGGGCGCACAGATACGCAGTATTTT
CDR3aa: CASSSGGSGGRTDTQYF
j_gene: TRBJ2-3
d_gene: -
abundance: -
v_gene: TRBV7-9

CDR3nt: TGTGCCAGCAGACAGGGGCCCAATCAGCCCCAGCATTTT
CDR3aa: CASRQGPNQPQHF
j_gene: TRBJ1-5
d_gene: TRBD1
abundance: many
v_gene: TRBV7-9

CDR3nt: TGTGCCAGCAGGGACCAGGGGGGCGGCAATCAGCCCCAGCATTTT
CDR3aa: CASRDQGGGNQPQHF
j_gene: TRBJ1-5
d_gene: TRBD1
abundance: few
v_gene: TRBV7-9

CDR3nt: TGCGCCAGCAGCCAAGCTAGCGGGGGGGATCTATACGAGCAGTACTTC
CDR3aa: CASSQASGGDLYEQYF
j_gene: TRBJ2-7
d_gene: TRBD2
abundance: -
v_gene: TRBV4-1

CDR3nt: TGTGCCAGCAGCGCAGCAGGCGCCGGGGAGCTGTTTTTT
CDR3aa: CASSAAGAGELFF
j_gene: TRBJ2-2
d_gene: -
abundance: few
v_gene: TRBV9

CDR3nt: TGTGCCAGCAGCTTGGCCGCGGGGCCCGGCGACTTC
CDR3aa: CASSLAAGPGDF
j_gene: TRBJ2-5
d_gene: -
abundance: many
v_gene: TRBV5-5

CDR3nt: TGCAGTGCACCGGGACACCTCTCCTACGAGCAGTACTTC
CDR3aa: CSAPGHLSYEQYF
j_gene: TRBJ2-7
d_gene: -
abundance: many
v_gene: TRBV20-1

CDR3nt: TGTGCCAGCGGGATGGTCGGAGAGACCCAGTACTTC
CDR3aa: CASGMVGETQYF
j_gene: TRBJ2-5
d_gene: -
abundance: -
v_gene: TRBV2

CDR3nt: TGTGCCACCAGTGATTTGACAGGGGACACCGGTGAAGCTTTCTTT
CDR3aa: CATSDLTGDTGEAFF
j_gene: TRBJ1-1
d_gene: TRBD1
abundance: -
v_gene: TRBV24-1

CDR3nt: TGTGCCAGCAGTTTAACTAGCGGGAGTTGGCAGTACTTC
CDR3aa: CASSLTSGSWQYF
j_gene: TRBJ2-7
d_gene: TRBD2
abundance: -
v_gene: TRBV6-4

CDR3nt: TGTGCCAGTAGTGGAGCAGACTATAGCAATCAGCCCCAGCATTTT
CDR3aa: CASSGADYSNQPQHF
j_gene: TRBJ1-5
d_gene: -
abundance: few
v_gene: TRBV19

CDR3nt: TGTGCCAGCAGCGAGGGGATTAATAGCAATCAGCCCCAGCATTTT
CDR3aa: CASSEGINSNQPQHF
j_gene: TRBJ1-5
d_gene: -
abundance: many
v_gene: TRBV9

CDR3nt: TGCGCCAGCAGCCCGGGTGGAGCGCGTGAGCAGTACTTC
CDR3aa: CASSPGGAREQYF
j_gene: TRBJ2-7
d_gene: -
abundance: many
v_gene: TRBV4-3

CDR3nt: TGTGCCAGCAGCCCCCGACTAGCGGCATTTCAAGAGACCCAGTACTTC
CDR3aa: CASSPRLAAFQETQYF
j_gene: TRBJ2-5
d_gene: TRBD2
abundance: -
v_gene: TRBV7-2